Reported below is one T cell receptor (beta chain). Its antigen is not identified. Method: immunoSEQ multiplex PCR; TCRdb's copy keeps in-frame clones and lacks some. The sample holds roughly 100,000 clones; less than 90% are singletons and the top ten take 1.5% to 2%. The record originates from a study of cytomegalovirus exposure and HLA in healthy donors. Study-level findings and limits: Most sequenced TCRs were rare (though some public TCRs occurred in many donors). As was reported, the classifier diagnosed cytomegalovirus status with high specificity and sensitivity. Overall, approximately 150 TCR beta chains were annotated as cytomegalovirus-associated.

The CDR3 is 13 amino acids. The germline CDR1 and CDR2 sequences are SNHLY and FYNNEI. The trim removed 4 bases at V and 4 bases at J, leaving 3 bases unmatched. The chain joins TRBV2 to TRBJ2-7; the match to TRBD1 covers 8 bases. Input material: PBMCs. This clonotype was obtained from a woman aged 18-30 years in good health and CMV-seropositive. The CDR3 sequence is CASSVDRAYEQYV. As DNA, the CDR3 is TGTGCCAGCAGTGTGGACAGGGCTTACGAGCAGTACGTC.